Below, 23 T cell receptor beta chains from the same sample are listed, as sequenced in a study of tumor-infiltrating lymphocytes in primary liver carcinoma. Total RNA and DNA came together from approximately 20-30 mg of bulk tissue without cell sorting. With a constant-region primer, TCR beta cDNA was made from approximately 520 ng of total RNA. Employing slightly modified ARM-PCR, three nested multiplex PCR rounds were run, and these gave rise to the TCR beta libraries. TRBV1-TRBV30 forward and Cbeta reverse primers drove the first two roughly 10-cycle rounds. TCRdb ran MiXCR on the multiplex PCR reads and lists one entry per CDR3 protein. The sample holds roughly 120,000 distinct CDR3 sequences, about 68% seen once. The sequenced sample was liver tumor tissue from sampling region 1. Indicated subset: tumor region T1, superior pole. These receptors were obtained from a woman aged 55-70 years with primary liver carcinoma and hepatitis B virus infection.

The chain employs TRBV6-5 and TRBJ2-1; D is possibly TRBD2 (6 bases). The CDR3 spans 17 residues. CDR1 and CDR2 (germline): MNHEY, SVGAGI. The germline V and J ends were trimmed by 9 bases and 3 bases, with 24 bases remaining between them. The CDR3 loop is CARGPRVRAGRYNEQFF. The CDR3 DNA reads TGTGCCAGGGGACCACGGGTTCGAGCGGGTCGCTACAATGAGCAGTTCTTC.

CDR3 sequence (DNA): TGTGCCAGCTCACCACCGGCGAAGCCCGGGGAGGCTTTCTTT. The encoded protein is CASSPPAKPGEAFF. This chain links TRBV18 with TRBJ1-1; no definite D call. Germline CDR1 reads KGHSH; CDR2 reads LQKENI. Trimming removed 0 bases from V and 11 bases from J, with 16 bases in between. The CDR3 is made up of 14 amino acids.

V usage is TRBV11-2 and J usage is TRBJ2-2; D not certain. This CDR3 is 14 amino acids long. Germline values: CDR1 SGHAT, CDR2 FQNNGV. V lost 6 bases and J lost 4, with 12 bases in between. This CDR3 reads CASSTAVGTGELFF. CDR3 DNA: TGTGCCAGCAGTACAGCAGTGGGCACCGGGGAGCTGTTTTTT.

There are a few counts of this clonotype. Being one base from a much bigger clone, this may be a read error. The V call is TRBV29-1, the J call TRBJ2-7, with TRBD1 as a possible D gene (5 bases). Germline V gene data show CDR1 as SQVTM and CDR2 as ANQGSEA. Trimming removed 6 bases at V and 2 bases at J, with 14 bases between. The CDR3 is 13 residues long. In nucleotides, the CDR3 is TGCAGCGTCGCCAGGGATACTACCTACGAGCAGTACTTC. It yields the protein CSVARDTTYEQYF.

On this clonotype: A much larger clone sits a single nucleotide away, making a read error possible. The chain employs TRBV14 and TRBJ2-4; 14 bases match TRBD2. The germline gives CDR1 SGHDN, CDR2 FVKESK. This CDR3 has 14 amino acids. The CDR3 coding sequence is TGTGCCAGCAGCCGAGCGGGGACTAGCGGGAGTCAGCACTTC. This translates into CASSRAGTSGSQHF.

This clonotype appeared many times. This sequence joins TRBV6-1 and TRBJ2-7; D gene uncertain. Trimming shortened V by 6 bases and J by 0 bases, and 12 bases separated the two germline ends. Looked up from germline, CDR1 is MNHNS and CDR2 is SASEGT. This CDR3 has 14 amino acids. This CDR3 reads CASSPETYSYEQYF. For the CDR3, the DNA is TGTGCCAGCAGCCCCGAAACTTACTCCTACGAGCAGTACTTC.

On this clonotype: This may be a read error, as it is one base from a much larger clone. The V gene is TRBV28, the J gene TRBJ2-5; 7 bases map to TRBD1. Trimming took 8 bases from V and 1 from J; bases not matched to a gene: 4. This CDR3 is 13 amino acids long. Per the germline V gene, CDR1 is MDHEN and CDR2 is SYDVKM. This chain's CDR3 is CASGRDSQETQYF. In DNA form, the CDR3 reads TGTGCCAGCGGTAGGGACAGCCAAGAGACCCAGTACTTC.

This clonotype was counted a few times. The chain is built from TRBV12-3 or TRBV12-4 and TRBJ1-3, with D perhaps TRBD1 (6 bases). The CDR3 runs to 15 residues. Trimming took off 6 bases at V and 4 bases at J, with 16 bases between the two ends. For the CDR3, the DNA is TGTGCCAGCAGCCCCGTGACAGGAGCAGGAAACACCATATATTTT. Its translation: CASSPVTGAGNTIYF.

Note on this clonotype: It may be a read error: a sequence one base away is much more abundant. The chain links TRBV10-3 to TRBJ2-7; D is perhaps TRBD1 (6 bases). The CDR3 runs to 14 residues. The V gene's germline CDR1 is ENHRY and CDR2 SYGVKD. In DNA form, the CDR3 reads TGTGTCATTGTCCGGGACACAGGCTCCTACGAGCAGTACTTC. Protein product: CVIVRDTGSYEQYF.

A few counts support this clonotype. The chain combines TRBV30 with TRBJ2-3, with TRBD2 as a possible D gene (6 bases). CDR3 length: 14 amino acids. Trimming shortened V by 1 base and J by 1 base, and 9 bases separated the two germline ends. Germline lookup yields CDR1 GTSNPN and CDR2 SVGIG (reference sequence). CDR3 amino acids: CAWSGASGTDTQYF. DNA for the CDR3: TGTGCCTGGAGTGGGGCTAGCGGCACAGATACGCAGTATTTT.

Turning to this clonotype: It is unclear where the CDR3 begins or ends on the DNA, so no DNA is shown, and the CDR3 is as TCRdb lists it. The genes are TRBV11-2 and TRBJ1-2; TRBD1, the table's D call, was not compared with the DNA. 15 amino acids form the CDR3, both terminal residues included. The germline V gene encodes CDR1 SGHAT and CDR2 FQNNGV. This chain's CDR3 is CVSSSQGGYGYGCTF.

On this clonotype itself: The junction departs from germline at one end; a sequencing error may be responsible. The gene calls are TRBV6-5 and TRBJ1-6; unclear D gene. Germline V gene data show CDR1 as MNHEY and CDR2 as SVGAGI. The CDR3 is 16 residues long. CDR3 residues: CASSYLASSYNSPLQF. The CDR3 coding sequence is TGTGCCAGCAGTTACTTGGCGAGCTCCTATAATTCACCCCTCCAGTTT.

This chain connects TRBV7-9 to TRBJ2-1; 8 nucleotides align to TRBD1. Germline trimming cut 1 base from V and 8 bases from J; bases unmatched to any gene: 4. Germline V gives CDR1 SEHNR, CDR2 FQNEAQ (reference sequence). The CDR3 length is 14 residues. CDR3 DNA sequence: TGTGCCAGCAGCTTAGGTGACAGGGGCGATGAGCAGTTCTTC. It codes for CASSLGDRGDEQFF.

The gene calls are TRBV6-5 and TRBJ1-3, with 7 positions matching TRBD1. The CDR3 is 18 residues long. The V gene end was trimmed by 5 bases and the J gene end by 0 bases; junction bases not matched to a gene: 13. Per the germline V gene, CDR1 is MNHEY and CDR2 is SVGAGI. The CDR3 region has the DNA TGTGCCAGCAGTCGGAGCGGATACAGGGGACCCTCTGGAAACACCATATATTTT. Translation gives CASSRSGYRGPSGNTIYF.

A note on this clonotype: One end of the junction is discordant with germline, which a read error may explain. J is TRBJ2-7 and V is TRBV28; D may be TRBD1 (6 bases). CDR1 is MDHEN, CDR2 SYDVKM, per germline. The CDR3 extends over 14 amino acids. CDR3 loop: CACSRRQVSYEQYF. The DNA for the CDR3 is TGTGCCTGCAGCCGACGACAGGTCTCCTACGAGCAGTACTTC.

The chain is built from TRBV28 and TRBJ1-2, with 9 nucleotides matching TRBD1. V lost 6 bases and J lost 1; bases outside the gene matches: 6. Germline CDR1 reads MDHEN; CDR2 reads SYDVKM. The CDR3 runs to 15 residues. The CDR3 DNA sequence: TGTGCCAGCAGCTCAGGGACAGGGAGTAACTATGGCTACACCTTC. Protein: CASSSGTGSNYGYTF.

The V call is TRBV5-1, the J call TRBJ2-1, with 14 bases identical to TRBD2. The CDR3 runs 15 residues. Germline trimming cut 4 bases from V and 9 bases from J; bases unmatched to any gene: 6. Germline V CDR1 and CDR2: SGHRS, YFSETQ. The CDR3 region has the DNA TGCGCCAGCAGCAGGGGACTAGCGGGAGTGCTTGAGCAGTTCTTC. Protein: CASSRGLAGVLEQFF.

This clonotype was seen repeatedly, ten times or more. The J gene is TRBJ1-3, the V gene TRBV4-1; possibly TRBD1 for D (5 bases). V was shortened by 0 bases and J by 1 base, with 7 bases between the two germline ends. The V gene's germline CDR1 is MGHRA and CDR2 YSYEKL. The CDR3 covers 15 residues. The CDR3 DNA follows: TGCGCCAGCAGCCAAGACGACAGTTCTGGAAACACCATATATTTT. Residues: CASSQDDSSGNTIYF.

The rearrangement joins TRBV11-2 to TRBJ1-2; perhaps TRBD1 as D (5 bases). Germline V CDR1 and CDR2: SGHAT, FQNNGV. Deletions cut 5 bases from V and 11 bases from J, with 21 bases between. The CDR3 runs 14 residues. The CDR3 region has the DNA TGTGCCAGCAGCCCGGGCCAGGGAAGGTATAGATACACCTTC. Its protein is CASSPGQGRYRYTF.

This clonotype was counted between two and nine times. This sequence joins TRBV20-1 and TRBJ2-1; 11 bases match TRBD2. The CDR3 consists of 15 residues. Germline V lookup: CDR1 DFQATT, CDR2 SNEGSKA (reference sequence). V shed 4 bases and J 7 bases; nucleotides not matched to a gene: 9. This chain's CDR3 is CSATHTSGRLNEQFF. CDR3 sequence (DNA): TGCAGTGCTACGCATACTAGCGGGAGATTAAATGAGCAGTTCTTC.

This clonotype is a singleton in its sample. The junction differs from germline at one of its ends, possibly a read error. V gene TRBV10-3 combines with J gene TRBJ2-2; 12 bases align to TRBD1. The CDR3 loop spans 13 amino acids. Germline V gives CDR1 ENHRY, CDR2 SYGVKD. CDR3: CAIRGQGAGELSF. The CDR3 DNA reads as TGTGCTATCAGGGGACAGGGGGCCGGGGAGCTGTCTTTT.

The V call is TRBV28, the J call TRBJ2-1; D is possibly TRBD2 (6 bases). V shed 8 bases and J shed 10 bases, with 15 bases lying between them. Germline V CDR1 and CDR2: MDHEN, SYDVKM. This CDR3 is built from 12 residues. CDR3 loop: CASGGRVLEQFF. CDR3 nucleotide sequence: TGTGCCAGCGGAGGGCGGGTTCTGGAGCAGTTCTTC.

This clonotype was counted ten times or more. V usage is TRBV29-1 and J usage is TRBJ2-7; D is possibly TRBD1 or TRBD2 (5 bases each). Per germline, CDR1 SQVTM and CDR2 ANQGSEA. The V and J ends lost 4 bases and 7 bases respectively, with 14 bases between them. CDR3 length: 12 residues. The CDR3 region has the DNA TGCAGCGTTGTCCGGGACGAGGGGGAGCAGTACTTC. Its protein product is CSVVRDEGEQYF.